What follows are 26 T cell receptor beta chains derived from one specimen sequenced in a study of identical twins. TCRdb reprocessed the 5' RACE reads with MiXCR, giving one entry per CDR3 protein. The table lists fewer than 900,000 distinct CDR3 sequences, 18% of them singletons. These sequences were also reported in another study, on T cells expressing NK-cell markers.

The material sequenced was PBMCs. The origin of the receptors is a woman aged 18-29 years in good health.

The chain combines TRBV7-9 with TRBJ2-1, with D perhaps matching TRBD2 (7 bases). V lost 1 base and J lost 8, with 15 bases in between. Germline CDR1 reads SEHNR; CDR2 reads FQNEAQ (reference sequence). The CDR3 is 15 amino acids. In DNA, the CDR3 is TGTGCCAGCAGCTTAGAACTCGGGGGGCGGGATGAGCAGTTCTTC. This translates into CASSLELGGRDEQFF.

This clonotype was picked up a small number of times. The chain employs TRBV6-5 and TRBJ1-5; D is undetermined. The germline V gene encodes CDR1 MNHEY and CDR2 SVGAGI. CDR3 length: 15 amino acids. Deletions cut 0 bases from V and 0 bases from J, with 6 bases between. The CDR3 region is CASSYSMVSNQPQHF. As DNA, the CDR3 is TGTGCCAGCAGTTACTCGATGGTTAGCAATCAGCCCCAGCATTTT.

This clonotype turned up a few times. J is TRBJ1-6 and V is TRBV5-5, with D possibly being TRBD1 (6 bases). This CDR3 spans 15 amino acids. V was trimmed by 4 bases and J by 9 bases, leaving 17 bases between them. CDR1 is SGHKS, CDR2 YYEKEE, per germline (reference sequence). CDR3 region: CASSAWTADFSPLHF. CDR3 coding DNA: TGTGCCAGCAGCGCCTGGACAGCGGACTTTTCACCCCTCCACTTT. Full variable domain (rest looked up from reference TRBV5-5 and TRBJ1-6): DAGVTQSPTHLIKTRGQQVTLRCSPISGHKSVSWYQQVLGQGPQFIFQYYEKEERGRGNFPDRFSARQFPNYSSELNVNALLLGDSALYLCASSAWTADFSPLHFGNGTRLTVT.

This clonotype was seen a handful of times. This chain connects TRBV30 to TRBJ2-7; D uncertain. Germline V gene data show CDR1 as GTSNPN and CDR2 as SVGIG (reference sequence). This CDR3 region has 12 residues. The V gene lost 6 bases and the J gene lost 0 bases, with 9 bases spanning the gap. As DNA, the CDR3 is TGTGCCTGCGGAGTAAGCTCCTACGAGCAGTACTTC. The encoded protein is CACGVSSYEQYF.

In its sample, this clonotype was seen a few times. The V and J genes are TRBV12-3 or TRBV12-4 and TRBJ2-7; no definite D call. Trimming pared 1 base from V and 7 bases from J, leaving 8 bases between. The CDR3 has 12 amino acids. The CDR3 reads CASSLDRWEQYF. In DNA form, the CDR3 reads TGTGCCAGCAGTTTAGATCGGTGGGAGCAGTACTTC.

This clonotype came up many times. The genes are TRBV2 and TRBJ2-1; 7 bases fit TRBD2. The J segment lost 6 bases and the V segment lost 7 bases, leaving 6 bases of the junction unmatched. CDR3 length: 13 amino acids. The germline V gene encodes CDR1 SNHLY and CDR2 FYNNEI. The CDR3 sequence: CASMPRGSNEQFF. CDR3 DNA sequence: TGTGCCAGCATGCCGCGGGGGTCCAATGAGCAGTTCTTC.

This clonotype turned up a few times. This rearrangement joins TRBV7-2 to TRBJ1-3; maybe TRBD1 (5 bases). The germline V gene has CDR1 SGHTA and CDR2 FQGNSA. This CDR3 spans 13 amino acids. V was clipped by 3 bases and J by 3 bases, with 6 bases between them. The CDR3 loop is CASSFDSGNTIYF. For the CDR3, the DNA is TGTGCCAGCAGCTTCGACAGTGGAAACACCATATATTTT.

This clonotype has just a few counts. V is TRBV20-1 and J is TRBJ2-7, with 13 nucleotides matching TRBD2. This CDR3 has 14 residues. The V gene end was trimmed by 6 bases and the J gene end by 2 bases; junction bases not matched to a gene: 4. The V gene's germline CDR1 is DFQATT and CDR2 SNEGSKA (reference sequence). The CDR3 protein is CSAATSGRAYEQYF. The CDR3 region has the DNA TGCAGTGCGGCTACTAGCGGGAGGGCCTACGAGCAGTACTTC.

The chain joins TRBV2 to TRBJ2-1; 10 bases are shared with TRBD2. Germline V gene lookup returns CDR1 SNHLY and CDR2 FYNNEI. CDR3 length equals 21 residues. J was trimmed by 3 bases and V by 10 bases; bases with no gene match: 27. CDR3 sequence reads: CATQRQREGTKHTEGYNEQFF. In DNA form, the CDR3 reads TGTGCCACCCAACGGCAGCGGGAGGGAACCAAACACACCGAAGGCTACAATGAGCAGTTCTTC.

This clonotype was recorded a few times. The chain couples TRBV5-6 to TRBJ2-3; D gene unclear. CDR1 SGHDT and CDR2 YYEEEE come from the germline V gene. The CDR3 loop spans 15 amino acids. The ends were cut back, 4 bases at V and 1 base at J, with 13 bases in the middle. The CDR3: CASSTGARGTDTQYF. CDR3 nucleotide sequence: TGTGCCAGCAGCACCGGCGCCCGTGGCACAGATACGCAGTATTTT. Based on the CDR3 plus reference TRBV5-6 and TRBJ2-3, the full variable domain is DAGVTQSPTHLIKTRGQQVTLRCSPKSGHDTVSWYQQALGQGPQFIFQYYEEEERQRGNFPDRFSGHQFPNYSSELNVNALLLGDSALYLCASSTGARGTDTQYFGPGTRLTVL.

This clonotype was seen more than once but under ten times. The genes are TRBV6-1 and TRBJ1-1; no definite D call. This CDR3 is 14 amino acids long. With 10 bases removed from V and 1 base from J, the gap between germline ends came to 16 bases. Germline V gene lookup returns CDR1 MNHNS and CDR2 SASEGT. CDR3 DNA: TGTGCCACTTCGGACGGTCAGAAGAACACTGAAGCTTTCTTT. Encoded protein: CATSDGQKNTEAFF.

The chain is built from TRBV5-1 and TRBJ2-1, with TRBD1 as a possible D gene (6 bases). Germline CDR1 reads SGHRS; CDR2 reads YFSETQ. V lost 4 bases, J lost 0 bases, and 8 bases lay in between. The CDR3 spans 14 residues. The CDR3 loop reads CASSQGHSYNEQFF. The CDR3 DNA is TGCGCCAGCAGCCAGGGGCACTCCTACAATGAGCAGTTCTTC.

The rearrangement uses TRBV29-1 and TRBJ2-3, with a weak D call TRBD2 (6 bases). Looked up from germline, CDR1 is SQVTM and CDR2 is ANQGSEA. The ends were cut back, 4 bases at V and 1 base at J, with 12 bases in the middle. The CDR3 is 14 residues long. The CDR3 sequence is CSVVTQRGTDTQYF. CDR3 DNA: TGCAGCGTTGTAACCCAGCGGGGCACAGATACGCAGTATTTT.

The CDR3 DNA is TGTGCCAGCAGCCCCCCAGCGCACAATGAGCAGTTCTTC. This sequence encodes CASSPPAHNEQFF. The chain carries TRBV9 and TRBJ2-1, with unresolved D. Germline values: CDR1 SGDLS, CDR2 YYNGEE. This CDR3 is 13 amino acids long. The V end was cut by 4 bases, the J end by 5 bases, with 10 bases between. Based on the CDR3 plus reference TRBV9 and TRBJ2-1, the full variable domain is DSGVTQTPKHLITATGQRVTLRCSPRSGDLSVYWYQQSLDQGLQFLIQYYNGEERAKGNILERFSAQQFPDLHSELNLSSLELGDSALYFCASSPPAHNEQFFGPGTRLTVL.

The table lists this clonotype with many counts. V and J are TRBV12-3 or TRBV12-4 and TRBJ2-7, with 7 bases that match TRBD1. Trimming took 6 bases from V and 5 from J; bases not matched to a gene: 10. This CDR3 has 14 residues. For the CDR3, the DNA is TGTGCCAGCAGCTATACAGGGGCAATCCACGAGCAGTACTTC. Translating gives CASSYTGAIHEQYF.

This clonotype has just a few counts. The V gene is TRBV4-3, the J gene TRBJ1-5; tentative D call: TRBD1 (6 bases). V lost 0 bases and J lost 5, with 11 bases in between. CDR3 length equals 15 residues. Germline V gene lookup returns CDR1 LGHNA and CDR2 YSLEER. The DNA for the CDR3 is TGCGCCAGCAGCCAAGATCGGGGGGCCTATCAGCCCCAGCATTTT. It specifies CASSQDRGAYQPQHF.

The chain joins TRBV4-2 to TRBJ2-7; D may be TRBD1 or TRBD2 (5 bases each). Trimming removed 0 bases from V and 3 bases from J, with 12 bases in between. From germline, CDR1 is LGHNA and CDR2 YNFKEQ. This CDR3 spans 15 amino acids. The CDR3 DNA reads TGTGCCAGCAGCCAAGAGGGGACCTTGAACTACGAGCAGTACTTC. Residues: CASSQEGTLNYEQYF.

This sequence joins TRBV6-2 or TRBV6-3 and TRBJ2-2, with a possible D match to TRBD2 (7 bases). The V and J ends lost 4 bases and 6 bases respectively, with 15 bases between them. The length of the CDR3 is 15 residues. Germline CDR1 MNHEY, CDR2 SVGEGT. In nucleotides, the CDR3 is TGTGCCAGCAGTTCGACGGGGGGCTGGGCCGGGGAGCTGTTTTTT. It yields the protein CASSSTGGWAGELFF.

The J gene is TRBJ2-7, the V gene TRBV7-9; 8 nucleotides line up with TRBD2. This CDR3 spans 16 amino acids. Germline CDR1 and CDR2: SEHNR and FQNEAQ (reference sequence). V lost 3 bases, J lost 7 bases, and 14 bases stayed unmatched. Here the CDR3 reads CASSFFLGREADEQYF. The DNA of the CDR3 is TGTGCCAGCAGCTTCTTTTTGGGGCGGGAGGCAGATGAGCAGTACTTC.

This rearrangement joins TRBV6-5 to TRBJ2-7; 12 bases fit TRBD2. In germline, CDR1 is MNHEY, CDR2 SVGAGI. The J segment lost 3 bases and the V segment lost 4 bases, leaving 7 bases of the junction unmatched. CDR3 size: 16 residues. The CDR3 sequence: CASSWTSGKVIYEQYF. CDR3 sequence (DNA): TGTGCCAGCAGTTGGACTAGCGGGAAGGTCATCTACGAGCAGTACTTC.

This clonotype has more than one count but fewer than ten. This chain links TRBV29-1 with TRBJ2-7; D perhaps matches TRBD2 (5 bases). The CDR3 is 15 residues long. V lost 7 bases, J lost 3 bases, and 22 bases lay in between. The germline V gene has CDR1 SQVTM and CDR2 ANQGSEA. The CDR3 spells CSAVGEGRSIYEQYF. In nucleotides, the CDR3 is TGCAGCGCCGTGGGAGAGGGAAGATCCATCTACGAGCAGTACTTC.

This clonotype was observed a few times. The chain employs TRBV10-3 and TRBJ2-7; TRBD2 aligns across 7 bases. Per the germline V gene, CDR1 is ENHRY and CDR2 is SYGVKD. J lost 1 base, V lost 3 bases, and 12 bases had no gene match. This CDR3 comprises 17 residues. CDR3 sequence (DNA): TGTGCCATCAGTGAAGAGGGTTGGGACTACTTTTCCTACGAGCAGTACTTC. It specifies CAISEEGWDYFSYEQYF.

This clonotype has only a few counts. The V and J genes are TRBV6-5 and TRBJ1-2; tentatively, D is TRBD1 (6 bases). The CDR3 length is 14 residues. V lost 2 bases, J lost 5 bases, and 12 bases lay in between. Germline CDR1 and CDR2: MNHEY and SVGAGI. CDR3 sequence: CASSYGRGNYGYTF. The CDR3 DNA reads as TGTGCCAGCAGTTACGGCAGGGGAAATTATGGCTACACCTTC.

The V call is TRBV5-1, the J call TRBJ2-7, with D perhaps assigned TRBD1 or TRBD2 (5 bases each). The CDR3 is 14 residues long. Trimming pared 3 bases from V and 2 bases from J, leaving 12 bases between. Per the germline V gene, CDR1 is SGHRS and CDR2 is YFSETQ. This CDR3 reads CASSWTGTAYEQYF. In nucleotides, the CDR3 is TGCGCCAGCAGCTGGACCGGGACGGCCTACGAGCAGTACTTC.

This clonotype has only one observation. In nucleotides, the CDR3 is TGTGCCAGCAGCCCGCCCCTATCCCGGGCCTCAGGGGTATACGAGCAGTACTTC. Translating gives CASSPPLSRASGVYEQYF. The J gene is TRBJ2-7, the V gene TRBV2; D is perhaps TRBD1 (6 bases). Trimming cost V 6 bases and J 4 bases, with 28 bases left between them. CDR1 is SNHLY, CDR2 FYNNEI, per germline. The CDR3 covers 18 residues.

Ten or more counts support this clonotype. The chain couples TRBV20-1 to TRBJ2-5; TRBD2 matches 10 bases. J lost 5 bases, V lost 3 bases, and 9 bases had no gene match. This CDR3 region has 15 residues. CDR1 is DFQATT and CDR2 is SNEGSKA in the germline V gene (reference sequence). CDR3 sequence (DNA): TGCAGTGCTAGTGGGCCTAGCGGGGGCCCGGAGACCCAGTACTTC. This gives the protein CSASGPSGGPETQYF.